Listed here are 32 T cell receptor beta chains from one sample, sequenced in a study of PD-1 blockade in classical Hodgkin lymphoma. Only in-frame clones appear in the TCRdb table, and some are missing; sequencing was by immunoSEQ multiplex PCR. The repertoire has approximately 70,000 clones, about 93% of them found once; the top ten carry approximately 8.2%. Relapse after autologous stem cell transplantation occurred in every patient, and brentuximab vedotin exposure varied. The sample here was peripheral blood mononuclear cells (PBMCs), taken at baseline. Source of these receptors: a human donor with classical Hodgkin lymphoma.

The J gene is TRBJ2-7, the V gene TRBV4-1, with a tentative D call TRBD1 (5 bases). Germline V gene lookup returns CDR1 MGHRA and CDR2 YSYEKL. The CDR3 covers 15 residues. V gave up 3 bases and J gave up 1 base, with 13 bases separating them. CDR3 coding DNA: TGCGCCAGCAGCCAGGGGCCCAGTGGTTCCTACGAGCAGTACTTC. It specifies CASSQGPSGSYEQYF.

This sequence joins TRBV28 and TRBJ2-1, with 12 bases matching TRBD2. CDR3 length equals 18 residues. V was clipped by 5 bases and J by 3 bases; unmatched bases: 11. CDR1 and CDR2 from the germline V gene are MDHEN and SYDVKM. This chain's CDR3 is CASSPTRLAGDSYNEQFF. The CDR3 DNA is TGTGCCAGCAGTCCGACTCGACTAGCGGGAGATAGCTACAATGAGCAGTTCTTC.

In regard to this clone: The DNA is left out, because the CDR3 cannot be placed on it with certainty; the CDR3 is given as TCRdb lists it. The rearrangement joins TRBV27 to TRBJ2-5. The CDR3 contains 17 residues when both ends are counted. Germline CDR1 reads MNHEY; CDR2 reads SMNVEV (reference sequence). The CDR3 is CASSFGPGSLGKETQYF.

The chain combines TRBV5-6 with TRBJ2-5; TRBD1 matches 9 bases. The CDR3 runs to 15 residues. Germline loops: CDR1 SGHDT, CDR2 YYEEEE. Trimming took 4 bases from V and 4 from J; bases not matched to a gene: 8. CDR3 in amino acids: CASSAGTGKAETQYF. The CDR3 coding sequence is TGTGCCAGCAGCGCCGGGACAGGGAAGGCAGAGACCCAGTACTTC.

This clone was found a few times. V is TRBV10-3 and J is TRBJ2-7, with 8 bases that match TRBD2. The germline gives CDR1 ENHRY, CDR2 SYGVKD. V lost 10 bases to trimming and J lost 3 bases; unmatched junction nucleotides: 14. The CDR3 spans 15 residues. The CDR3 reads CATTSGSGPIYEQYF. CDR3 DNA sequence: TGTGCCACCACCAGCGGGAGCGGTCCTATCTACGAGCAGTACTTC.

This chain links TRBV5-1 with TRBJ1-1; possibly TRBD1 for D (5 bases). Trimming shortened V by 6 bases and J by 0 bases, and 12 bases separated the two germline ends. CDR3 length: 14 amino acids. Germline V CDR1 and CDR2: SGHRS, YFSETQ. CDR3 amino acids: CASTQPGLNTEAFF. CDR3 in DNA: TGCGCCAGCACACAACCAGGGTTGAACACTGAAGCTTTCTTT.

J is TRBJ2-1 and V is TRBV4-2, with D maybe TRBD2 (7 bases). Deletions cut 9 bases from V and 4 bases from J, with 19 bases between. The germline V gene encodes CDR1 LGHNA and CDR2 YNFKEQ. The CDR3 has 15 amino acids. This CDR3 is CASRRQDSGYNEQFF. CDR3 nucleotides: TGTGCCAGTCGACGACAGGATAGCGGGTACAATGAGCAGTTCTTC.

V is TRBV9 and J is TRBJ2-5; no reliable D call. V was shortened by 0 bases and J by 5 bases, with 8 bases between the two germline ends. The CDR3 runs to 13 residues. Per the germline V gene, CDR1 is SGDLS and CDR2 is YYNGEE. The chain's CDR3 is CASSVDISETQYF. The CDR3 DNA is TGTGCCAGCAGCGTAGATATTAGTGAGACCCAGTACTTC.

The CDR3 DNA reads TGTGCCAGTAGTGCTACCGGGACAGTGTGGTCCTACAATGAGCAGTTCTTC. Protein sequence: CASSATGTVWSYNEQFF. This chain uses TRBV19 with TRBJ2-1, with 7 bases that match TRBD1. The length of the CDR3 is 17 residues. The V gene's germline CDR1 is LNHDA and CDR2 SQIVND (reference sequence). V was clipped by 5 bases and J by 1 base; unmatched bases: 11.

V usage is TRBV11-2 and J usage is TRBJ2-1; 14 bases are shared with TRBD2. Germline-derived CDR1 and CDR2 are SGHAT and FQNNGV. The CDR3 has 18 amino acids. Trimming took 6 bases from V and 0 from J; bases not matched to a gene: 7. The CDR3 spells CASSPFGTSGSSYNEQFF. CDR3 in DNA: TGTGCCAGCAGTCCATTTGGGACTAGCGGGAGCTCCTACAATGAGCAGTTCTTC.

The J gene is TRBJ2-7, the V gene TRBV9, with D perhaps being TRBD1 or TRBD2 (5 bases each). The germline CDR1 and CDR2 sequences are SGDLS and YYNGEE. The CDR3 has 15 amino acids. V lost 0 bases, J lost 2 bases, and 12 bases lay in between. The CDR3 is CASSVVVGPTYEQYF. The DNA for the CDR3 is TGTGCCAGCAGCGTAGTGGTGGGACCAACCTACGAGCAGTACTTC. Full variable domain (outside the CDR3, taken from reference TRBV9 and TRBJ2-7): DSGVTQTPKHLITATGQRVTLRCSPRSGDLSVYWYQQSLDQGLQFLIQYYNGEERAKGNILERFSAQQFPDLHSELNLSSLELGDSALYFCASSVVVGPTYEQYFGPGTRLTVT.

Here the CDR3 reads CASSQGTTNNEQFF. The CDR3 DNA reads as TGTGCCAGCAGTCAAGGGACAACCAACAATGAGCAGTTCTTC. The V call is TRBV27, the J call TRBJ2-1; possibly TRBD1 for D (6 bases). This CDR3 has 14 amino acids. V lost 5 bases to trimming and J lost 5 bases, with 13 bases between them. CDR1 is MNHEY, CDR2 SMNVEV, per germline (reference sequence).

The V gene is TRBV7-9, the J gene TRBJ2-2, with 7 bases aligning to TRBD2. The CDR3 spans 15 residues. Germline assignment: CDR1 SEHNR and CDR2 FQNEAQ (reference sequence). J lost 5 bases, V lost 7 bases, and 10 bases had no gene match. For the CDR3, the DNA is TGTGCCAGCATTTCCCTAGGCGGGAGAACCGGGGAGCTGTTTTTT. Protein: CASISLGGRTGELFF.

The chain is built from TRBV27 and TRBJ2-1, with D possibly being TRBD2 (6 bases). This CDR3 is 17 amino acids long. V lost 0 bases and J lost 8, with 20 bases in between. Germline V CDR1 and CDR2: MNHEY, SMNVEV (reference sequence). The CDR3 nucleotides are TGTGCCAGCAGTTTATCAGGGGTCCCGGGAGTGAACGATGAGCAGTTCTTC. Encoded protein: CASSLSGVPGVNDEQFF.

The V call is TRBV18, the J call TRBJ2-2; TRBD1 matches at 10 bases. The CDR3 extends over 15 amino acids. With V trimmed by 4 bases and J by 3 bases, 2 bases remained unmatched. Germline loops: CDR1 KGHSH, CDR2 LQKENI. CDR3: CASSLGQGDTGELFF. The CDR3 nucleotides are TGTGCCAGCTCACTTGGACAGGGGGACACCGGGGAGCTGTTTTTT.

V usage is TRBV27 and J usage is TRBJ1-3; TRBD1 aligns across 10 bases. Trimming at V came to 5 bases and at J to 4 bases, leaving 8 bases not matched to a gene. This CDR3 comprises 16 residues. The germline gives CDR1 MNHEY, CDR2 SMNVEV (reference sequence). The chain's CDR3 is CASSLSGTGAGNTIYF. CDR3 nucleotides: TGTGCCAGCAGTCTCTCCGGGACAGGGGCAGGAAACACCATATATTTT.

The rearrangement joins TRBV19 to TRBJ2-3, with 11 bases lining up with TRBD1. CDR1 and CDR2 (germline): LNHDA, SQIVND (reference sequence). V lost 1 base and J lost 5; bases outside the gene matches: 5. This CDR3 spans 16 amino acids. CDR3 sequence (DNA): TGTGCCAGTAGTATAGGGGGACAGGGGGTTGGAGATACGCAGTATTTT. It translates to CASSIGGQGVGDTQYF.

This chain joins TRBV18 and TRBJ2-3, with TRBD1 identical over 9 bases. Unmatched junction bases numbered 12, after V lost 3 bases and J lost 2 bases. This CDR3 is built from 18 residues. CDR1 KGHSH and CDR2 LQKENI come from the germline V gene. CDR3: CASSPLSPGQGSTDTQYF. The CDR3 nucleotides are TGTGCCAGCTCACCGCTATCACCTGGACAGGGGTCCACAGATACGCAGTATTTT. The whole variable domain, filled in from reference TRBV18 and TRBJ2-3, reads NAGVMQNPRHLVRRRGQEARLRCSPMKGHSHVYWYRQLPEEGLKFMVYLQKENIIDESGMPKERFSAEFPKEGPSILRIQQVVRGDSAAYFCASSPLSPGQGSTDTQYFGPGTRLTVL.

CDR3 nucleotide sequence: TGTGCCAGCTCACCACCGGCTCGACGGGACACCCATGGCTACACCTTC. Its protein product is CASSPPARRDTHGYTF. The V call is TRBV18, the J call TRBJ1-2, with D tentatively TRBD1 (6 bases). Germline lookup yields CDR1 KGHSH and CDR2 LQKENI. V was clipped by 0 bases and J by 6 bases, with 17 bases between them. There are 16 residues in the CDR3. Combining the CDR3 with reference TRBV18 and TRBJ1-2 gives the whole variable domain NAGVMQNPRHLVRRRGQEARLRCSPMKGHSHVYWYRQLPEEGLKFMVYLQKENIIDESGMPKERFSAEFPKEGPSILRIQQVVRGDSAAYFCASSPPARRDTHGYTFGSGTRLTVV.

This chain links TRBV27 with TRBJ2-7; 7 nucleotides line up with TRBD1. CDR3 size: 14 residues. J lost 3 bases, V lost 4 bases, and 6 bases had no gene match. Germline values: CDR1 MNHEY, CDR2 SMNVEV (reference sequence). CDR3 DNA: TGTGCCAGCAGTTACAGGGGTTTACGCTACGAGCAGTACTTC. Residues: CASSYRGLRYEQYF.

This chain connects TRBV30 to TRBJ1-4, with D uncertain. The CDR3 spans 12 residues. Germline assignment: CDR1 GTSNPN and CDR2 SVGIG (reference sequence). V was pared by 8 bases and J by 0 bases, with 7 bases between. The CDR3 nucleotides read TGTGCCGGGGTTGCAACTAATGAAAAACTGTTTTTT. Encoded protein: CAGVATNEKLFF.

The chain uses TRBV5-1 and TRBJ1-3, with 9 bases aligning to TRBD1. The CDR3 has 15 residues. Germline V gives CDR1 SGHRS, CDR2 YFSETQ. V shed 4 bases, J shed 3 bases, and the junction held 5 bases outside the gene matches. CDR3 in DNA: TGCGCCAGCAGCGGGTGGACAGGGGTTGGAAACACCATATATTTT. Its protein product is CASSGWTGVGNTIYF.

This chain connects TRBV18 to TRBJ1-1; D is perhaps TRBD1 (6 bases). In germline, CDR1 is KGHSH, CDR2 LQKENI. CDR3 length: 15 residues. V gave up 5 bases and J gave up 1 base, with 14 bases separating them. This chain's CDR3 is CASSTRDTGNTEAFF. For the CDR3, the DNA is TGTGCCAGCTCAACTCGGGACACAGGGAACACTGAAGCTTTCTTT.

V and J are TRBV27 and TRBJ2-7, with D possibly being TRBD2 (6 bases). V lost 2 bases to trimming and J lost 2 bases, with 13 bases between them. The CDR3 consists of 15 residues. Germline CDR1 reads MNHEY; CDR2 reads SMNVEV (reference sequence). The CDR3 here is CASSLGGATPYEQYF. The CDR3 nucleotides are TGTGCCAGCAGTTTAGGCGGGGCCACCCCCTACGAGCAGTACTTC.

The rearrangement uses TRBV7-9 and TRBJ2-3, with 8 bases identical to TRBD1. This CDR3 contains 19 residues. CDR1 and CDR2 from the germline V gene are SEHNR and FQNEAQ (reference sequence). V dropped 5 bases and J dropped 0; count of bases not matched to a gene: 16. The CDR3 DNA reads as TGTGCCAGCAGCCGGGGACAGGCGTCACTTTCCGTTAGCACAGATACGCAGTATTTT. Protein: CASSRGQASLSVSTDTQYF.

The chain links TRBV27 to TRBJ1-1; 9 nucleotides align to TRBD1. The CDR3 contains 16 residues. The V gene end was trimmed by 7 bases and the J gene end by 3 bases; junction bases not matched to a gene: 12. From germline, CDR1 is MNHEY and CDR2 SMNVEV (reference sequence). As DNA, the CDR3 is TGTGCCAGCAACCAGCCCGGGACAGGGAAGTACACTGAAGCTTTCTTT. It encodes CASNQPGTGKYTEAFF.

The CDR3 region has the DNA TGTGCCAGCAGCTTGGACAGGGAAGCTTTCTTT. Its protein is CASSLDREAFF. The chain has TRBV5-5 and TRBJ1-1, with a tentative D call TRBD1 (5 bases). In germline, CDR1 is SGHKS, CDR2 YYEKEE (reference sequence). This CDR3 has 11 residues. Trimming took 0 bases from V and 8 from J, leaving 5 bases between them.

This chain links TRBV5-8 with TRBJ1-3, with a tentative D call TRBD1 (5 bases). CDR1 is SGHTS and CDR2 is YDEGEE in the germline V gene. CDR3 length: 16 amino acids. Trimming cost V 4 bases and J 8 bases, with 22 bases left between them. CDR3 bases: TGTGCCAGCAGCCGTTCCGGGACCCTGGATTTGGACACCATATATTTT. Encoded protein: CASSRSGTLDLDTIYF. The full variable domain, completed using reference TRBV5-8 and TRBJ1-3, is EAGVTQSPTHLIKTRGQQATLRCSPISGHTSVYWYQQALGLGLQFLLWYDEGEERNRGNFPPRFSGRQFPNYSSELNVNALELEDSALYLCASSRSGTLDLDTIYFGEGSWLTVV.

The gene calls are TRBV27 and TRBJ2-4, with D possibly being TRBD2 (5 bases). Germline V CDR1 and CDR2: MNHEY, SMNVEV (reference sequence). V was cut by 5 bases and J by 3 bases, with 11 bases left in between. The CDR3 runs to 14 residues. CDR3 loop: CASSPSGSKNIQYF. The CDR3 bases are TGTGCCAGCAGTCCCTCGGGGAGCAAAAACATTCAGTACTTC.

This clone has a handful of counts. The rearrangement links TRBV6-5 to TRBJ1-1; D unresolved. The CDR3 runs 15 residues. V dropped 7 bases and J dropped 1 base, with 16 bases sitting between them. Germline V gene lookup returns CDR1 MNHEY and CDR2 SVGAGI. The DNA of the CDR3 is TGTGCCAGCAAACCCTCTCACTGGGAGAACACTGAAGCTTTCTTT. Translated: CASKPSHWENTEAFF.

The chain joins TRBV7-9 to TRBJ2-7; weak D call: TRBD2 (5 bases). V lost 4 bases, J lost 3 bases, and 25 bases lay in between. CDR3 size: 18 residues. Per the germline V gene, CDR1 is SEHNR and CDR2 is FQNEAQ (reference sequence). The CDR3 bases are TGTGCCAGCAGCTCCTCGGACCGGGCTAGCCTGTGGGGCTACGAGCAGTACTTC. Translation: CASSSSDRASLWGYEQYF.

The chain couples TRBV4-3 to TRBJ2-3, with 8 bases that match TRBD1. The CDR3 consists of 17 residues. CDR1 is LGHNA and CDR2 is YSLEER in the germline V gene. The V gene end was trimmed by 2 bases and the J gene end by 2 bases; junction bases not matched to a gene: 9. Written as DNA, the CDR3 is TGCGCCAGCAGCCAAAACGGTGACAGGGGAAACACAGATACGCAGTATTTT. This encodes CASSQNGDRGNTDTQYF.